Sequencing of this TCR beta chain was carried out in a study of CD8+ T cells in alopecia areata. Concerning this clone itself: The germline and genes are mouse ones. Read sequence stops 4 residues before the CDR3 end, and the germline J gene provides the missing end.

The pooled cutaneous lymph node cells were sorted using several markers (CD4, CD8alpha, NKG2D, NKG2ACE and others). TCR sequencing used cDNA made by reverse transcription of extracted RNA. Repertoires were generated with immunoSEQ multiplex PCR, while TCRdb's copy carries only in-frame clones and drops some. Sampling found about 300,000 clones, none seen once. Germline assignment: CDR1 FNHDT and CDR2 SITEND (reference sequence). The CDR3 runs 12 residues. This chain joins TRBV19 and TRBJ2-1; 8 positions agree with TRBD1. Sample: CD4+ T cells sorted from a lymph node. The sequence derives from a C3H/HeJ mouse with alopecia areata. The MHC haplotype recorded for the strain is H2-k. CDR3: CASRTGLAEQFF. CDR3 bases read: TGTGCCAGTCGGACAGGGCTGGCT.